This T cell receptor (beta chain) stems from a study of response to subunit inactivated influenza vaccine. CDR1 and CDR2 (germline): MNHNS, SASEGT. Trimming removed 5 bases at V and 11 bases at J, with 18 bases between. CDR3 length: 13 amino acids. TCRdb fed the RT-PCR reads into MiXCR, producing one record per CDR3 protein. The sample records 290,000 or so distinct CDR3 sequences, 22% being singletons. Remarks on this clonotype: Its antigen remains unknown.

Study results and caveats: The study's authors posited that every seasonal influenza vaccination enlists few new T cells.

The material was PBMCs from blood, obtained approximately 20 months after vaccination. The source of this sequence is a man between 50 and 75 years old who received an inactivated influenza vaccine. V is TRBV6-1 and J is TRBJ1-1, with a weak D call TRBD1 (5 bases). CDR3: CASSPRRAKGAFF. CDR3 DNA: TGTGCCAGCAGTCCCCGACGCGCCAAGGGGGCTTTCTTT.